This TCR beta chain was documented in a study of T cells in Graves' hyperthyroidism and ophthalmopathy. Study results and caveats: The model's output predicted ophthalmopathy at a median of roughly 6.9 months prior to onset. Researchers report that a 13 V-J model separated ophthalmopathy from stable hyperthyroidism.

This clonotype was seen repeatedly, ten times or more. The antigen is not known. Amplification targeted TCR beta CDR3 regions from RNA transcripts. First-round RT-PCR with HTBI primers amplified the TCR CDR3 region. TCRdb ran MiXCR on the multiplex PCR reads and lists one entry per CDR3 protein. Here the sample spans around 300,000 distinct CDR3 sequences, about an eighth being singletons. CDR3 length equals 15 residues. The germline V gene has CDR1 LGHDT and CDR2 YNNKEL (reference sequence). V was trimmed by 0 bases and J by 11 bases, leaving 14 bases between them. Diagnosing involved the use of clinical symptoms, serum thyroxine and TRAb, thyroid ultrasound and orbital computed tomography. The PBMCs were sourced from fresh peripheral blood (around 10 ml).

The receptor's source is a woman in her thirties with Graves' hyperthyroidism that later progressed to Graves' ophthalmopathy. Sequences were obtained from blood. The chain couples TRBV3-1 to TRBJ1-6; D might be TRBD1 (5 bases). This CDR3 is CASSQDQLQAAPLHF. The CDR3 DNA is TGTGCCAGCAGCCAAGATCAATTACAGGCGGCACCCCTCCACTTT.